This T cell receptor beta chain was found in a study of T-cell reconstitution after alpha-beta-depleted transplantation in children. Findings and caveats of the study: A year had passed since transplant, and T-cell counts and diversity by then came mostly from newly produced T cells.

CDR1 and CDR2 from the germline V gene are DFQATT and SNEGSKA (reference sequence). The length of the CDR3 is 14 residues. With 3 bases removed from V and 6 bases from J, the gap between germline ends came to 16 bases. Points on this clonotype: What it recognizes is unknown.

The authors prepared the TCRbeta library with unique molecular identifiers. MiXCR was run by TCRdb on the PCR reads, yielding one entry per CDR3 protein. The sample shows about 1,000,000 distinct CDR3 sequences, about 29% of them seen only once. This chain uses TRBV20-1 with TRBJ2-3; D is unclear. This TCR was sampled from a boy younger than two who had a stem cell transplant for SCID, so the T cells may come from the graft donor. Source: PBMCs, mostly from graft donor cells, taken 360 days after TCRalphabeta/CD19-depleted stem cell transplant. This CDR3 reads CSARVGLPPDTQYF. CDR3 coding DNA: TGCAGTGCTAGGGTCGGCCTTCCCCCGGATACGCAGTATTTT.